Below are 16 T cell receptor beta chains sequenced from a single sample in a study of cytomegalovirus exposure and HLA in healthy donors. The PCR used 60 Vbeta and 13 Jbeta primers. Sequencing was performed with immunoSEQ multiplex PCR; in TCRdb, only in-frame clones are kept and a portion is missing. The repertoire holds fewer than 130,000 clones, with around 80% as singletons. The material sequenced was PBMCs. The receptors here all came from a female donor in good health and CMV-seropositive.

The V gene is TRBV28, the J gene TRBJ2-4; TRBD2 agrees at 7 bases. This CDR3 has 14 amino acids. V was clipped by 6 bases and J by 3 bases; unmatched bases: 5. Germline lookup yields CDR1 MDHEN and CDR2 SYDVKM. CDR3 sequence (DNA): TGTGCCAGCAGCGGGAGGCGGGGCAAAAACATTCAGTACTTC. It translates to CASSGRRGKNIQYF.

The rearrangement uses TRBV4-2 and TRBJ1-2, with D perhaps matching TRBD1 (5 bases). Germline V gene lookup returns CDR1 LGHNA and CDR2 YNFKEQ. The CDR3 is 14 amino acids. V lost 4 bases and J 2 bases, leaving 11 bases between the germline ends. Here the CDR3 reads CASSPGTRNYGYTF. The CDR3 DNA is TGTGCCAGCAGCCCCGGGACTCGGAACTATGGCTACACCTTC.

This sequence joins TRBV19 and TRBJ1-1; perhaps TRBD1 as D (6 bases). Germline lookup yields CDR1 LNHDA and CDR2 SQIVND (reference sequence). CDR3 size: 14 residues. V gave up 5 bases and J gave up 0 bases, with 10 bases separating them. This CDR3 reads CASSVQGLNTEAFF. DNA of the CDR3: TGTGCCAGTAGTGTACAGGGCCTGAACACTGAAGCTTTCTTT.

The chain joins TRBV5-1 to TRBJ1-3, with 7 bases fitting TRBD1. J lost 6 bases, V lost 5 bases, and 11 bases had no gene match. Germline CDR1 and CDR2: SGHRS and YFSETQ. This CDR3 region has 15 residues. The CDR3 nucleotides read TGCGCCAGCAGTAGAACCGGGACAGAAGAAAACACCATATATTTT. It translates to CASSRTGTEENTIYF.

The gene calls are TRBV14 and TRBJ2-5; 8 bases match TRBD1. V gave up 3 bases and J gave up 5 bases; unmatched junction bases: 8. This CDR3 comprises 15 residues. Germline V gene data show CDR1 as SGHDN and CDR2 as FVKESK. The DNA for the CDR3 is TGTGCCAGCAGCCACGGACAGGGATGGGTTGAGACCCAGTACTTC. Amino acids: CASSHGQGWVETQYF.

The chain carries TRBV5-1 and TRBJ2-7, with 8 positions matching TRBD1. Germline CDR1 and CDR2: SGHRS and YFSETQ. V shed 0 bases, J shed 3 bases, and the junction held 2 bases outside the gene matches. The CDR3 runs 14 residues. CDR3 amino acids: CASSLEQGDYEQYF. In DNA form, the CDR3 reads TGCGCCAGCAGCTTGGAACAGGGGGACTACGAGCAGTACTTC.

The chain combines TRBV10-2 with TRBJ2-2; 11 positions agree with TRBD1. The CDR3 totals 15 residues. Germline V gene data show CDR1 as WSHSY and CDR2 as SAAADI. V lost 6 bases, J lost 3 bases, and 3 bases stayed unmatched. The CDR3 sequence: CASRLDRGHTGELFF. The CDR3 DNA sequence: TGCGCCAGCAGGCTGGACAGGGGGCACACCGGGGAGCTGTTTTTT.

The rearrangement uses TRBV12-5 and TRBJ2-5, with 14 bases matching TRBD2. V was clipped by 6 bases and J by 4 bases; unmatched bases: 4. The germline V gene has CDR1 LGHNT and CDR2 FRNRAP. This CDR3 is built from 15 residues. The CDR3 nucleotides are TGTGCTAGTGGGCCCGGACTAGCGGGAGGAGAGACCCAGTACTTC. Protein sequence: CASGPGLAGGETQYF. Based on the CDR3 plus reference TRBV12-5 and TRBJ2-5, the full variable domain is DARVTQTPRHKVTEMGQEVTMRCQPILGHNTVFWYRQTMMQGLELLAYFRNRAPLDDSGMPKDRFSAEMPDATLATLKIQPSEPRDSAVYFCASGPGLAGGETQYFGPGTRLLVL.

The chain carries TRBV9 and TRBJ1-6; D is unclear. CDR1 and CDR2 (germline): SGDLS, YYNGEE. V gave up 3 bases and J gave up 6 bases, with 10 bases separating them. The CDR3 contains 14 residues. In DNA, the CDR3 is TGTGCCAGCAGCGACGCGGGGTCTAATTCACCCCTCCACTTT. Protein: CASSDAGSNSPLHF.

This clone was counted only a few times. The genes are TRBV25-1 and TRBJ1-2; weak D call: TRBD1 (5 bases). Germline loops: CDR1 MGHDK, CDR2 SYGVNS. The CDR3 sequence is 13 residues long. V was trimmed by 4 bases and J by 8 bases, leaving 14 bases between them. CDR3 in amino acids: CASSGWSGQGYTF. The CDR3 nucleotides are TGTGCCAGCAGTGGATGGTCAGGGCAGGGCTACACCTTC.

This rearrangement joins TRBV14 to TRBJ1-1; unclear D gene. CDR1 SGHDN and CDR2 FVKESK come from the germline V gene. The CDR3 has 14 amino acids. Trimming pared 4 bases from V and 1 base from J, leaving 10 bases between. CDR3 DNA: TGTGCCAGCAGCCTTCAGATTCAGAACACTGAAGCTTTCTTT. Translated: CASSLQIQNTEAFF.

J is TRBJ2-1 and V is TRBV28; 9 nucleotides align to TRBD2. Germline V gives CDR1 MDHEN, CDR2 SYDVKM. The ends lost 5 bases at V and 10 bases at J; junction bases unmatched: 9. The CDR3 spans 14 residues. CDR3 amino acids: CASSAAGGREEQFF. The CDR3 DNA sequence: TGTGCCAGCAGTGCAGCGGGAGGCCGGGAAGAGCAGTTCTTC. Full variable domain (missing parts from reference TRBV28 and TRBJ2-1): DVKVTQSSRYLVKRTGEKVFLECVQDMDHENMFWYRQDPGLGLRLIYFSYDVKMKEKGDIPEGYSVSREKKERFSLILESASTNQTSMYLCASSAAGGREEQFFGPGTRLTVL.

The chain is built from TRBV29-1 and TRBJ1-2, with D possibly being TRBD1 (5 bases). The CDR3 has 11 residues. Trimming left V 3 bases short and J 3 bases short, with 5 bases between. Germline loops: CDR1 SQVTM, CDR2 ANQGSEA. The CDR3: CSVDRDYGYTF. DNA for the CDR3: TGCAGCGTTGACAGGGACTATGGCTACACCTTC.

The chain carries TRBV11-3 and TRBJ2-7; 8 bases fit TRBD2. Germline V gene lookup returns CDR1 SGHNT and CDR2 YENEEA. J was trimmed by 2 bases and V by 2 bases; bases with no gene match: 5. CDR3 size: 15 residues. In nucleotides, the CDR3 is TGTGCCAGCAGCTTAATGAGCGGGGGACCCTACGAGCAGTACTTC. Amino acids: CASSLMSGGPYEQYF.

This clone was picked up a small number of times. The rearrangement joins TRBV7-9 to TRBJ1-4, with D hard to call. Germline CDR1 is SEHNR and CDR2 is FQNEAQ (reference sequence). The CDR3 covers 15 residues. V lost 4 bases, J lost 8 bases, and 17 bases lay in between. The chain's CDR3 is CASSSEDFRGEKLFF. In DNA form, the CDR3 reads TGTGCCAGCAGCTCGGAGGACTTCAGAGGAGAAAAACTGTTTTTT.

The rearrangement links TRBV6-1 to TRBJ2-3; D may be TRBD2 (5 bases). The V gene lost 1 base and the J gene lost 0 bases, with 8 bases spanning the gap. Germline CDR1 MNHNS, CDR2 SASEGT. The CDR3 contains 15 residues. Here the CDR3 DNA reads TGTGCCAGCAGTGAAGGCCCGGGAAGCACAGATACGCAGTATTTT. It specifies CASSEGPGSTDTQYF.